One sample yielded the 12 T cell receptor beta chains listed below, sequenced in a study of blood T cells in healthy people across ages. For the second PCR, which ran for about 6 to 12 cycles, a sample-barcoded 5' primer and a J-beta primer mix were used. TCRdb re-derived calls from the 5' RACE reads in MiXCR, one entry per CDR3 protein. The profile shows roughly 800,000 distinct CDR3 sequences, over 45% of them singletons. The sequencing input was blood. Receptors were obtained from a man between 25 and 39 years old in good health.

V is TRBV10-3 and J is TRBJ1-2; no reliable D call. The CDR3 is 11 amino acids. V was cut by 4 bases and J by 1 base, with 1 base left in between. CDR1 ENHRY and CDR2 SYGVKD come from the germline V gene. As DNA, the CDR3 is TGTGCCATCAGTGTTAACTATGGCTACACCTTC. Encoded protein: CAISVNYGYTF.

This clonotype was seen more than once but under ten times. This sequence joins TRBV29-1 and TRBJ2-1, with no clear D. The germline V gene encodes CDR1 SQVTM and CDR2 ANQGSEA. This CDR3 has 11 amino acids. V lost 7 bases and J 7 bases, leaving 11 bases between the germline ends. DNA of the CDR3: TGCAGCGCCCTTCGAGGTAATGAGCAGTTCTTC. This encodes CSALRGNEQFF.

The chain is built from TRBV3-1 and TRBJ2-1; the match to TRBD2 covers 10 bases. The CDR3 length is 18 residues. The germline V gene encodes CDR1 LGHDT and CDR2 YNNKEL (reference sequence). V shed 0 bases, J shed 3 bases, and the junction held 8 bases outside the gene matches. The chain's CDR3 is CASSQDNSGGPFYNEQFF. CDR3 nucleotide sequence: TGTGCCAGCAGCCAAGATAATAGCGGGGGGCCGTTCTACAATGAGCAGTTCTTC.

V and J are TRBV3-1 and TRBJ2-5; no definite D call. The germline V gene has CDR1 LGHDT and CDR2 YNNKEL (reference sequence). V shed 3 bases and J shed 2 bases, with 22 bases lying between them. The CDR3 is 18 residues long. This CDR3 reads CASSQTSPRRRPQETQYF. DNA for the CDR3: TGTGCCAGCAGCCAGACATCGCCCAGAAGGAGACCTCAAGAGACCCAGTACTTC.

The CDR3 DNA sequence: TGTGCCAGCAGCCAAGGACGGACGAGACTCCAAAATACGCAGTATTTT. This gives the protein CASSQGRTRLQNTQYF. V is TRBV3-1 and J is TRBJ2-3, with D hard to call. Germline V CDR1 and CDR2: LGHDT, YNNKEL (reference sequence). The V gene lost 1 base and the J gene lost 7 bases, with 18 bases spanning the gap. The CDR3 length is 16 residues.

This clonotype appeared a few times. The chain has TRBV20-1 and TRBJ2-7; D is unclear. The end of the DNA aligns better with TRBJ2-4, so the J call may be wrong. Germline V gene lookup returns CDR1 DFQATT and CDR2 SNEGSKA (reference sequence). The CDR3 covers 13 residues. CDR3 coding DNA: TGCAGTGCTAGTTGTGCAAACTCAAACATTCAGTACTTC. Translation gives CSASCANSNIQYF.

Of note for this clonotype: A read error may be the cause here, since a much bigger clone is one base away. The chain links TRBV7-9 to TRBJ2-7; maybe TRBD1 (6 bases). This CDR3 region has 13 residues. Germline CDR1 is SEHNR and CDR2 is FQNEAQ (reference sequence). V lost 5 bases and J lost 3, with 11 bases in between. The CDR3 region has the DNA TGTGCCAGCAGCCCCCAGGACAGCTACGAGCAGTACTTC. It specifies CASSPQDSYEQYF.

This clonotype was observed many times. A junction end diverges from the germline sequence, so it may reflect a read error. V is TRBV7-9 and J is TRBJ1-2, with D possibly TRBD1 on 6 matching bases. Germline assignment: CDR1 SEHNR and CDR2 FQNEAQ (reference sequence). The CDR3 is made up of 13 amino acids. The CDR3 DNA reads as TGTGCCAGCAGCATCACAGGGAACTACGGCTACACCTTC. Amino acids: CASSITGNYGYTF.

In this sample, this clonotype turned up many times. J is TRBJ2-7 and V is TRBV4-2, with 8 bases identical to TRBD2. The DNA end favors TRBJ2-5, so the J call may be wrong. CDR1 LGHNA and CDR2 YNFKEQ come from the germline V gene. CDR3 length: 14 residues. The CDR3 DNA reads TGTGCCAGCAGCTCGCAGTCGGGGGGGCGGACCCAGTACTTC. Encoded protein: CASSSQSGGRTQYF.

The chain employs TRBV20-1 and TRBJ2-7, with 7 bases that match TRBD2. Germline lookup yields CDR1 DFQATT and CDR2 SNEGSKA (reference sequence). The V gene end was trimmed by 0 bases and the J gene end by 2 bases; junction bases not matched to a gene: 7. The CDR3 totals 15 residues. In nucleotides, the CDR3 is TGCAGTGCTAGAGACCCCGAAGGGAGGGCCTACGAGCAGTACTTC. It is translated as CSARDPEGRAYEQYF.

CDR3 sequence: CASRATSGSTDTQYF. The CDR3 DNA is TGTGCCAGCAGAGCAACTAGCGGTAGCACAGATACGCAGTATTTT. The rearrangement joins TRBV6-4 to TRBJ2-3; 8 bases agree with TRBD2. Trimming removed 6 bases from V and 0 bases from J; junction bases left unmatched: 5. CDR3 length equals 15 residues. The germline V gene has CDR1 MRHNA and CDR2 SNTAGT.

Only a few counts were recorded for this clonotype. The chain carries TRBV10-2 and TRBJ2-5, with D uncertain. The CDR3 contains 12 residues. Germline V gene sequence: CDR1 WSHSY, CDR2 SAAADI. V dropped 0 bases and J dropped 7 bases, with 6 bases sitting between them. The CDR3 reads CASSESETTQYF. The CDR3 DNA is TGCGCCAGCAGTGAGTCGGAGACGACCCAGTACTTC.